The text below deals with one T cell receptor (beta chain). Which antigen it targets is not known. No base-level quality is on record; no much larger clone is a single base apart. The data derive from a study of T cell responses to AZD1222 COVID-19 vaccine (dated by TCRdb to the early 2020s). About the study as a whole: AZD1222 recipients whose second dose came at about 4 weeks and those whose second dose came at about 12 weeks were combined into one group, since spike-specific TCR depth and breadth did not differ between the two schedules. Trial participants were enrolled by age into 18-55, 56-69 and 70-plus year subgroups, with approximately 150, 28 and 58 TCR-sequenced participants respectively. TCR sequencing was performed for about 250 trial participants, of whom roughly 200 were given two doses of AZD1222 and around 26 were given two doses of MenACWY control vaccine. Beyond this particular receptor, the publication reports: The whole spike protein was spanned by vaccine-associated CD4 TCRs, and dominant responses were seen in regions 160-218 and 743-854. Most participants were white British and females outnumbered males, and the authors suggested that clonal diversity may have been underestimated. Because no samples from the day 14 peak response were available, repertoires could be characterized only after the peak T cell response. A significant rise in spike-specific TCR breadth and depth was observed after two AZD1222 doses relative to day 0 and relative to MenACWY recipients. Only six AZD1222 recipients were SARS-CoV-2 seropositive at baseline, limiting conclusions about previously exposed vaccinees. The 56-69-year group was small, and its depth increase did not reach significance, likely because of low power. Reportedly, close to half of the unique spike-specific TCRs recognized epitopes lying outside the regions that are mutated in the B.1.351 and B.1.1.7 variants.

The CDR3 regions of human TCRbeta chains were subjected to immunosequencing. The paper's processing steps were these. Repertoire TCRs were matched against a reference library of SARS-CoV-2-specific TCRs generated with the MIRA antigen-specificity platform. Breadth was defined as the fraction of unique TCRs that were SARS-CoV-2-associated, and depth was defined as the fraction of total T cells that were SARS-CoV-2-associated. Using the MIRA data, each spike-specific TCR was assigned both to the spike region to which the TCR was reactive and to a CD4 or CD8 class. Log10-transformed breadth and depth values were compared by one-way ANOVA with Sidak's multiple comparisons tests. In its TCRdb copy, this immuneACCESS table keeps in-frame sequences only and misses some clones. Where compared with another copy, unresolved V genes explain less than half of these, and the others have no known cause. The V and J calls and clone size are taken from that table; D and trimming were inferred from the DNA. A total of about 180,000 clones appear in this sample, over 75% of them only once. About 1.6% of the sample comes from the top ten.

V loses 4 bases, J loses 8 bases, and the germline ends lie 15 bases apart. There are 13 amino acids in the CDR3, from cysteine to phenylalanine inclusive. The read is trimmed to its CDR3 DNA, 39 bases read in frame from base 1. Via the germline V gene, CDR1 is SGHRS and CDR2 YFSETQ. The time point label here, explained by the study, means: baseline before first vaccination. Vaccinee samples were obtained from the UK trials COV001 and COV002, which included a single-blind randomized controlled phase 2/3 trial of AZD1222 (ChAdOx1 nCoV-19) in healthy adults. For TCRbeta chain sequencing, PBMC samples from trial participants were taken at day 0 and at day 28 after the second dose.

This chain joins TRBV5-1 to TRBJ1-2; a tentative D call is TRBD1 (6 bases match). The sample was peripheral blood, taken on day 0 of AZD1222 vaccination. The receptor's source is an adult in good health. This receptor has the CDR3 CASSPQDSGGYTF. The nucleotides are TGCGCCAGCAGCCCCCAGGACAGCGGGGGCTACACCTTC.